This T cell receptor (beta chain) was captured in a study of shared clonotypes between healthy human individuals. The CDR3 length is 13 residues. V lost 4 bases to trimming and J lost 2 bases, with 10 bases between them. The germline V gene has CDR1 SGHRS and CDR2 YFSETQ. The protocol was immunoSEQ multiplex PCR, while the TCRdb copy is restricted to in-frame clones and leaves out a portion. The table lists over 1.4 million clones, 95% to 97% of them singletons. This clone was observed once. The chain recombines TRBV5-1 with TRBJ2-7; D is unresolved. The TCR originated in a man aged 30 to 39 in good health. The sample comprised naive CD4+ T cells sorted from blood. Subset in this sample: CD45RA+ positively selected. CDR3: CASSIGEPYEQYF. In DNA, the CDR3 is TGCGCCAGCAGCATCGGCGAGCCCTACGAGCAGTACTTC.